This T cell receptor beta chain appears in the sequencing data of a study of molecular identifiers for immune sequencing clone quantification. Study information: Replicates involved a five-way split of RNA from roughly 20,000 or 100,000 naive CD8 cells, with sequencing of four. Broader study findings: Spiked Jurkat TCR RNA equivalent to one cell was reportedly detectable in around 980,000 naive cells. More than 99% of effector molecules, versus under 1% of naive-cell molecules, belonged to clones above 20 RNA copies.

TCRdb ran MiXCR on the PCR reads and lists one entry per CDR3 protein. The sample lists some 590,000 distinct CDR3 sequences, 25% occurring once. With respect to this clonotype: Its antigen is unknown. A much larger clone lies a single base off, so this may be a read error.

The germline V gene encodes CDR1 SEHNR and CDR2 FQNEAQ (reference sequence). The CDR3 contains 17 residues. Input material: naive CD8+ T cells from blood, with Jurkat cell RNA spiked in. The subset is: FACS-sorted CD8+CD4-CCR7+CD45RA+ naive T cells. This clonotype originated in a human donor in good health. Some libraries in this study had Jurkat cell RNA spiked in. The chain uses TRBV7-9 and TRBJ2-3, with D perhaps TRBD1 (5 bases). CDR3 in DNA: TGTACCAGCAGCTTGCCAAGGGGCCGAGACGGCACAGATACGCAGTATTTT. Its translation: CTSSLPRGRDGTDTQYF.